One and the same sample provided the 31 T cell receptor beta chains below, sequenced in a study of tumor-infiltrating lymphocytes in primary liver carcinoma. Scientists recovered RNA and DNA together from around 18-30 mg of unsorted bulk tissue. Priming with a constant-region primer yielded TCR beta cDNA from around 0.45 ug total RNA. Nested multiplex PCR, run for three rounds with slightly modified ARM-PCR, yielded TCR beta libraries. With TRBV1-TRBV30 forward primers and a C-beta reverse primer, the first two PCR rounds were run for 9 to 10 cycles each. TCRdb passed the multiplex PCR reads through MiXCR, listing each CDR3 protein once. This sample has approximately 30,000 distinct CDR3 sequences, with around two thirds found just once. The sequenced sample consisted of liver tumor tissue from sampling region 3. The subset was: tumor region T3, left-lateral pole. The source of these receptors is a woman between 25 and 40 years old with primary liver carcinoma and hepatitis B virus infection.

As regards this clonotype: Relative to the germline gene, one junction end is altered; a read error may explain this. The CDR3 sequence: CASTLSGGQETQYF. CDR3 coding DNA: TGTGCCAGCACCTTATCAGGCGGCCAAGAGACCCAGTACTTC. The chain carries TRBV7-9 and TRBJ2-5; D is undetermined. CDR1 and CDR2 from the germline V gene are SEHNR and FQNEAQ (reference sequence). The length of the CDR3 is 14 residues. Combining the CDR3 with reference TRBV7-9 and TRBJ2-5 gives the whole variable domain DTGVSQNPRHKITKRGQNVTFRCDPISEHNRLYWYRQTLGQGPEFLTYFQNEAQLEKSRLLSDRFSAERPKGSFSTLEIQRTEQGDSAMYLCASTLSGGQETQYFGPGTRLLVL.

This sequence joins TRBV11-2 and TRBJ1-1, with TRBD1 identical over 11 bases. CDR1 is SGHAT, CDR2 FQNNGV, per germline. This CDR3 has 20 residues. The junction had 19 bases not matched to a gene; V was cut back by 5 bases and J by 2 bases. The chain's CDR3 is CASSARDRGCKRCSNTEAFF. DNA for the CDR3: TGTGCCAGCAGCGCTCGGGACAGGGGGTGTAAGAGGTGTAGTAACACTGAAGCTTTCTTT.

Note on this clonotype: One end of the junction does not line up with germline, which may come from a read error. The chain combines TRBV11-1 with TRBJ2-7; D not certain. There are 13 residues in the CDR3. Germline CDR1 SGHAT, CDR2 FQDESV (reference sequence). CDR3 amino acids: CASTLGYLREQYF. The CDR3 DNA follows: TGCGCCAGCACCTTGGGATACCTCCGCGAGCAGTATTTC.

With regard to this clonotype: Since the CDR3 does not end with the conserved phenylalanine or tryptophan, this likely comes from a read error. The rearrangement uses TRBV11-2 and TRBJ1-6; D is unclear. This CDR3 comprises 16 residues. CDR1 is SGHAT, CDR2 FQNNGV, per germline. CDR3 amino acids: CASSFGRYHYNSLLHS. CDR3 bases: TGTGCCAGCAGCTTTGGTCGGTACCACTATAATTCACTCCTCCACTCT.

V is TRBV4-3 and J is TRBJ2-7; D perhaps matches TRBD1 (6 bases). The CDR3 extends over 16 amino acids. Germline CDR1 and CDR2: LGHNA and YSLEER. CDR3 sequence (DNA): TGCGCGAGCGGCCAAAATCCCCGGAACAGGGTCCACGAGCAGTACTTC. Protein product: CASGQNPRNRVHEQYF.

CDR3 sequence: CVISLDDSSYNEQFF. Written as DNA, the CDR3 is TGTGTCATCAGCTTAGATGATAGCTCCTACAATGAGCAGTTCTTC. The chain employs TRBV11-2 and TRBJ2-1; D gene ambiguous. The V gene's germline CDR1 is SGHAT and CDR2 FQNNGV. The CDR3 sequence is 15 residues long.

As concerns this clonotype: Possible read error: a much larger clone is one base away. This chain joins TRBV11-2 and TRBJ2-5; D unresolved. Germline V lookup: CDR1 SGHAT, CDR2 FQNNGV. V was pared by 1 base and J by 7 bases, with 13 bases between. The length of the CDR3 is 14 residues. The CDR3 reads CASSLGSGPGTQYF. As DNA, the CDR3 is TGTGCCAGCAGCTTAGGATCCGGTCCCGGGACCCAGTACTTC. Drawing the rest from reference TRBV11-2 and TRBJ2-5, the complete variable domain is EAGVAQSPRYKIIEKRQSVAFWCNPISGHATLYWYQQILGQGPKLLIQFQNNGVVDDSQLPKDRFSAERLKGVDSTLKIQPAKLEDSAVYLCASSLGSGPGTQYFGPGTRLLVL.

Note on this clonotype: Germline is not matched at one junction end, which may reflect a read error. V gene TRBV11-3 combines with J gene TRBJ2-1; possible D gene TRBD2, 6 bases. CDR3 size: 15 residues. CDR1 and CDR2 (germline): SGHNT, YENEEA. The CDR3, as DNA: TGTGCCAGCAGCCGACTAACGGGGGTGGGGTATGAGCTGTTCTTC. It translates to CASSRLTGVGYELFF.

A remark on this clonotype: A junction end diverges from the germline sequence, so it may reflect a read error. The chain joins TRBV11-1 to TRBJ2-1; D is tentatively TRBD1 or TRBD2 (6 bases each). The CDR3 is 13 residues long. Germline assignment: CDR1 SGHAT and CDR2 FQDESV (reference sequence). In nucleotides, the CDR3 is TGTGCCAGCAGCTTAGACGGGGGCAATGAGCAGTTTTTT. It encodes CASSLDGGNEQFF. Full variable domain (missing parts from reference TRBV11-1 and TRBJ2-1): EAEVAQSPRYKITEKSQAVAFWCDPISGHATLYWYRQILGQGPELLVQFQDESVVDDSQLPKDRFSAERLKGVDSTLKIQPAELGDSAMYLCASSLDGGNEQFFGPGTRLTVL.

The genes are TRBV15 and TRBJ2-1; D is ambiguous. Deletions cut 5 bases from V and 5 bases from J, with 10 bases between. Germline V lookup: CDR1 LNHNV, CDR2 YYDKDF (reference sequence). The CDR3 loop spans 13 amino acids. CDR3 DNA: TGTGCCACCAGCGGCCAGAAACACAATGAGCAGTTCTTC. Translation gives CATSGQKHNEQFF.

Remarks on this clonotype: One junction end disagrees with the germline gene, perhaps due to a read error. This chain connects TRBV11-2 to TRBJ1-1; 7 positions match TRBD1. Germline loops: CDR1 SGHAT, CDR2 FQNNGV. This CDR3 has 20 amino acids. The CDR3 DNA sequence: TGTGCCAGCAGCACTCGGGATAGGGGGCGCAAGAGGTGGAGTAACATTGAAGCTTTCTTT. This gives the protein CASSTRDRGRKRWSNIEAFF. Full variable domain (rest looked up from reference TRBV11-2 and TRBJ1-1): EAGVAQSPRYKIIEKRQSVAFWCNPISGHATLYWYQQILGQGPKLLIQFQNNGVVDDSQLPKDRFSAERLKGVDSTLKIQPAKLEDSAVYLCASSTRDRGRKRWSNIEAFFGQGTRLTVV.

On this clonotype itself: The junction departs from the called germline gene at one end, perhaps through a read error. The chain links TRBV11-2 to TRBJ2-5; no clear D gene. The CDR3 contains 17 residues. Germline V lookup: CDR1 SGHAT, CDR2 FQNNGV. The CDR3 DNA is TGTGCGAGCAGCTTATTTTTAGCCTGGGGTTTCCAAGAGACCCAGTACTTC. Its translation: CASSLFLAWGFQETQYF.

This clonotype has a single count. With a much larger clone just one base away, this may be a read error. J is TRBJ2-3 and V is TRBV2, with 9 nucleotides matching TRBD2. This CDR3 is built from 15 residues. Germline V gene sequence: CDR1 SNHLY, CDR2 FYNNEI. The CDR3 region has the DNA TGTGCCAGCAGTGGGGGGACTAGCTCGACAGATATGCAGTATTTT. This gives the protein CASSGGTSSTDMQYF.

Remarks on this clonotype: The junction and the germline gene differ at one end; a read error may be behind it. The chain couples TRBV4-3 to TRBJ2-7, with D possibly called TRBD1 or TRBD2 (6 bases each). Germline V CDR1 and CDR2: LGHNA, YSLEER. The CDR3 is 18 residues long. CDR3 in DNA: TGCGCCAGCAGCCAAGCTGTGACGGGGGCTCATATTAGCTACGAGCAATACTTC. This sequence encodes CASSQAVTGAHISYEQYF.

By sample share, this clonotype is medium-sized. V and J are TRBV28 and TRBJ2-1; the match to TRBD2 covers 7 bases. V lost 7 bases to trimming and J lost 1 base; unmatched junction nucleotides: 13. The CDR3 runs 17 residues. The germline V gene encodes CDR1 MDHEN and CDR2 SYDVKM. CDR3 DNA sequence: TGTGCCAGCACCCACTACGGGGGAGGGCTATCCTACAATGAGCAGTTCTTC. It is translated as CASTHYGGGLSYNEQFF.

About this clonotype itself: The junction and the germline gene differ at one end; a read error may be behind it. The chain uses TRBV11-2 and TRBJ2-7; possibly TRBD1 for D (6 bases). From germline, CDR1 is SGHAT and CDR2 FQNNGV. This CDR3 contains 13 residues. As DNA, the CDR3 is TGTGTCAGCAGCTCTAACAGGGCAGGCGAGCAGTACTTC. It encodes CVSSSNRAGEQYF.

This CDR3 is CASSFLLGQIYEQYF. The CDR3 nucleotides read TGTGCCAGCAGCTTTCTCCTTGGACAGATTTACGAGCAGTACTTC. The rearrangement uses TRBV11-2 and TRBJ2-7; tentative D call: TRBD1 (6 bases). This CDR3 is built from 15 residues. V was pared by 3 bases and J by 4 bases, with 16 bases between. Germline-derived CDR1 and CDR2 are SGHAT and FQNNGV. Together with reference TRBV11-2 and TRBJ2-7, the CDR3 gives the full variable domain: EAGVAQSPRYKIIEKRQSVAFWCNPISGHATLYWYQQILGQGPKLLIQFQNNGVVDDSQLPKDRFSAERLKGVDSTLKIQPAKLEDSAVYLCASSFLLGQIYEQYFGPGTRLTVT.

Ten or more counts support this clonotype. CDR3 DNA: TGTGCCAGCACGGGCAGCTCCTACGAGCAGTACTTC. Translated: CASTGSSYEQYF. V is TRBV11-3 and J is TRBJ2-7; no reliable D call. Germline values: CDR1 SGHNT, CDR2 YENEEA. Trimming took 7 bases from V and 0 from J, leaving 7 bases between them. The CDR3 has 12 amino acids.

The table lists this clonotype with a few counts. The germline gene is not matched at one end of the junction; a read error may be the cause. This chain links TRBV11-2 with TRBJ2-3, with unresolved D. The CDR3 runs to 13 residues. Germline V gives CDR1 SGHAT, CDR2 FQNNGV. CDR3 residues: CASSIDRRDTQYF. The CDR3, as DNA: TGTGCCAGCAGCATAGATCGAAGAGATACGCAGTATTTT.

A few counts support this clonotype. This chain uses TRBV11-2 with TRBJ2-1; TRBD2 matches 7 bases. Germline lookup yields CDR1 SGHAT and CDR2 FQNNGV. Trimming cost V 1 base and J 9 bases; bases outside gene matches: 6. This CDR3 is built from 14 residues. CDR3 residues: CASSLVGGRGEQFF. As DNA, the CDR3 is TGTGCCAGCAGCTTAGTCGGGGGGAGGGGTGAGCAGTTCTTC. The variable domain in full, completed from reference TRBV11-2 and TRBJ2-1, reads EAGVAQSPRYKIIEKRQSVAFWCNPISGHATLYWYQQILGQGPKLLIQFQNNGVVDDSQLPKDRFSAERLKGVDSTLKIQPAKLEDSAVYLCASSLVGGRGEQFFGPGTRLTVL.

Note on this clonotype: The junction and the germline gene differ at one end; a read error may be behind it. The rearrangement joins TRBV10-3 to TRBJ2-3; 8 bases line up with TRBD1. This CDR3 has 17 residues. Germline V gene sequence: CDR1 ENHRY, CDR2 SYGVKD. The CDR3 is CAIGEIDRGSWTDTQYF. The CDR3 bases are TGTGCCATCGGTGAGATAGACAGGGGTTCTTGGACAGATACGCAGTATTTT.

A note on this clonotype: The junction does not match germline at one end; this may be a read error. This chain joins TRBV11-3 and TRBJ2-1; D unclear. This CDR3 spans 13 amino acids. Germline loops: CDR1 SGHNT, CDR2 YENEEA. CDR3 protein: CASSLERSNERFF. The CDR3 nucleotides read TGTGCCAGCAGCTTAGAAAGGAGCAATGAGCGGTTCTTC.

About this clonotype: A much larger clone differs from this one at a single base, so this may be a read error. The chain is built from TRBV12-3 or TRBV12-4 and TRBJ1-1, with D perhaps matching TRBD1 (5 bases). The CDR3 totals 13 residues. Deletions cut 10 bases from V and 2 bases from J, with 14 bases between. The CDR3 region is CANNRGVNTEAFF. CDR3 sequence (DNA): TGTGCCAACAACCGGGGGGTTAACACTGAAGCTTTCTTT.

This clonotype has only a few counts. This sequence joins TRBV20-1 and TRBJ2-5, with D possibly being TRBD2 (6 bases). Germline CDR1 and CDR2: DFQATT and SNEGSKA (reference sequence). The CDR3 extends over 16 amino acids. V lost 5 bases to trimming and J lost 11 bases, with 30 bases between them. The CDR3 region has the DNA TGCAGTGCTCGGTCGACACGGGACTTAATATCCTCTAGGCAGTACTTC. Protein product: CSARSTRDLISSRQYF.

Note on this clonotype: It may be a read error: a sequence one base away is much more abundant. DNA for the CDR3: TGTACCAGGAGCCGCCGGTGGACAGACCTGCGCGAGACCCAGTACTTC. Encoded protein: CTRSRRWTDLRETQYF. The chain employs TRBV11-2 and TRBJ2-5; perhaps TRBD1 as D (6 bases). Germline loops: CDR1 SGHAT, CDR2 FQNNGV. CDR3 length equals 16 residues. The variable domain in full, with the rest retrieved from reference TRBV11-2 and TRBJ2-5, is EAGVAQSPRYKIIEKRQSVAFWCNPISGHATLYWYQQILGQGPKLLIQFQNNGVVDDSQLPKDRFSAERLKGVDSTLKIQPAKLEDSAVYLCTRSRRWTDLRETQYFGPGTRLLVL.

J is TRBJ2-3 and V is TRBV5-4; 9 bases fit TRBD2. The CDR3 runs to 18 residues. The junction had 23 bases not matched to a gene; V was cut back by 9 bases and J by 6 bases. CDR1 and CDR2 (germline): SGHNT, YYREEE (reference sequence). CDR3 loop: CATSNPAASGNRTDTQYF. The CDR3 region has the DNA TGTGCCACCAGTAACCCGGCGGCTAGCGGGAATCGGACCGATACGCAGTATTTT.

Worth noting for this clonotype: Given the absence of the conserved phenylalanine or tryptophan at the CDR3 end, a read error is likely. The chain is built from TRBV6-1 and TRBJ2-2; perhaps D is TRBD1 or TRBD2 (6 bases each). Germline V gene data show CDR1 as MNHNS and CDR2 as SASEGT. The CDR3 extends over 19 amino acids. DNA of the CDR3: TGTGCCAGCGGTGAAACCCTCCCCGGGGGCGCCACGAACACCGGGGAGCTGTTTATT. As protein: CASGETLPGGATNTGELFI.

The sample holds many counts of this clonotype. The chain employs TRBV11-3 and TRBJ2-1, with 9 positions matching TRBD2. The junction had 10 bases not matched to a gene; V was cut back by 1 base and J by 3 bases. Germline CDR1 reads SGHNT; CDR2 reads YENEEA. The CDR3 extends over 18 amino acids. CDR3 sequence: CASSLGQGGRAGYNEQFF. The CDR3, as DNA: TGTGCCAGCAGCTTAGGTCAAGGCGGGAGGGCCGGCTACAATGAGCAGTTCTTC. The full variable domain, completed using reference TRBV11-3 and TRBJ2-1, is EAGVVQSPRYKIIEKKQPVAFWCNPISGHNTLYWYLQNLGQGPELLIRYENEEAVDDSQLPKDRFSAERLKGVDSTLKIQPAELGDSAVYLCASSLGQGGRAGYNEQFFGPGTRLTVL.

The chain links TRBV12-3 or TRBV12-4 to TRBJ1-3; maybe TRBD1 (5 bases). CDR3 length: 11 amino acids. The DNA for the CDR3 is TGTGCGACCAGGGCCGGAAACACCATATATTTT. This sequence encodes CATRAGNTIYF.

Note on this clonotype: It is likely a read error, because the conserved phenylalanine at the end of the CDR3 is missing. The chain couples TRBV5-1 to TRBJ2-1; D is ambiguous. Trimming took 6 bases from V and 1 from J, leaving 17 bases between them. Germline V lookup: CDR1 SGHRS, CDR2 YFSETQ. This CDR3 contains 16 residues. The CDR3 DNA follows: TGCGCCAGCACCCCGTCCCCTGGCTATTCCTACAATGAGCAGTTCTTA. It codes for CASTPSPGYSYNEQFL.

This clonotype came up many times. V and J are TRBV10-1 and TRBJ2-3; no clear D gene. Germline-derived CDR1 and CDR2 are WNHNN and SYGVQD (reference sequence). V was trimmed by 10 bases and J by 2 bases, leaving 16 bases between them. This CDR3 region has 14 residues. CDR3 DNA sequence: TGCGCCACCGCGAGAGAAAGGGACACAGATACGCAGTATTTT. Its protein product is CATARERDTDTQYF.